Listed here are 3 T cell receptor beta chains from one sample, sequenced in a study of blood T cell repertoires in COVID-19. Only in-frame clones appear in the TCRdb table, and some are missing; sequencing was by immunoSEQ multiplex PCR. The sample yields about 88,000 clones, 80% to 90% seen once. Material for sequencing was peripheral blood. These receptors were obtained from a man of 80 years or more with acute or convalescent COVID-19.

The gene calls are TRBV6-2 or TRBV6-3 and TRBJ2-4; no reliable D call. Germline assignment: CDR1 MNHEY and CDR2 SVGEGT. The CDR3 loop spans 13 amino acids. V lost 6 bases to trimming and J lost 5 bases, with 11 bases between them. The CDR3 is CASSPNKQNIQYF. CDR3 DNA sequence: TGTGCCAGCAGCCCAAACAAACAAAACATTCAGTACTTC.

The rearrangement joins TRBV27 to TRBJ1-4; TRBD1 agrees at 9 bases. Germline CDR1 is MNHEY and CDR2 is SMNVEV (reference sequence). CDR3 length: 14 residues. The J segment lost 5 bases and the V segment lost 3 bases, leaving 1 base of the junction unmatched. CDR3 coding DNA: TGTGCCAGCAGTTTCGGACAGGGGAATGAAAAACTGTTTTTT. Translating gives CASSFGQGNEKLFF.

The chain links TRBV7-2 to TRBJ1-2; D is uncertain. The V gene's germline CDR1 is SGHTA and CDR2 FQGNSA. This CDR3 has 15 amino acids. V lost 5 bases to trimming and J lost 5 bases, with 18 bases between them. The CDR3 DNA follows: TGTGCCAGCAGCCTTCAAGAAGGACCGGGGTATGGCTACACCTTC. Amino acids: CASSLQEGPGYGYTF.